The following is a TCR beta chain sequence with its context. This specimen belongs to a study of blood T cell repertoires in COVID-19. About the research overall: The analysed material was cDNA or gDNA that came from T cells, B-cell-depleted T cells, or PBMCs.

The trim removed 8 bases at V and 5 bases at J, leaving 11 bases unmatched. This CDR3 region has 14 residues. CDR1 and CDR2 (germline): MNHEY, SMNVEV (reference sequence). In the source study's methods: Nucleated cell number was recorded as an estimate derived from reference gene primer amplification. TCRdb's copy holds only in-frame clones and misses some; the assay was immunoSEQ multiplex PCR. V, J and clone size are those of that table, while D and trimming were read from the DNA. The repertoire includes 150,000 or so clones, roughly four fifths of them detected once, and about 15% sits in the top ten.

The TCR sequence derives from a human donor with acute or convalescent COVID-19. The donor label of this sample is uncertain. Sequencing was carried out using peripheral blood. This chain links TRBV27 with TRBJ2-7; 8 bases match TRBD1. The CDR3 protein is CASLPGTGSDEQYF. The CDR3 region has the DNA TGTGCCAGCCTCCCCGGGACAGGCTCTGACGAGCAGTACTTC.